The 21 T cell receptor beta chains below were found in one sample sequenced in a study of early T cells in non-severe SARS-CoV-2 infection. TCRdb used MiXCR to reprocess the 5' RACE reads, holding one entry per CDR3 protein. The repertoire has about 72,000 distinct CDR3 sequences, over 8% of them found once; the top ten carry approximately 3%. Sequencing used whole blood. The receptors come from an adult who was a healthcare worker with PCR-confirmed SARS-CoV-2 infection or an uninfected control (not recorded which).

This clonotype was observed a few times. The V gene is TRBV6-1, the J gene TRBJ2-6; TRBD1 matches 10 bases. Per the germline V gene, CDR1 is MNHNS and CDR2 is SASEGT. V shed 3 bases, J shed 2 bases, and the junction held 7 bases outside the gene matches. This CDR3 spans 18 amino acids. The CDR3 DNA follows: TGTGCCAGCAGTGAGGACAGGGGGAGGGCTACTGGGGCCAACGTCCTGACTTTC. This translates into CASSEDRGRATGANVLTF.

In its sample, this clonotype was seen many times. This sequence joins TRBV20-1 and TRBJ1-1; possibly TRBD1 for D (5 bases). The V gene's germline CDR1 is DFQATT and CDR2 SNEGSKA (reference sequence). This CDR3 has 13 amino acids. Trimming pared 5 bases from V and 4 bases from J, leaving 14 bases between. The CDR3: CSAERQQGTEAFF. CDR3 nucleotide sequence: TGCAGTGCTGAGCGGCAGCAGGGCACTGAAGCTTTCTTT.

This clonotype was counted only a few times. CDR3 nucleotides: TGTGCCAGCCGAAGGAACCAGAACACTGAAGCTTTCTTT. Its protein is CASRRNQNTEAFF. The genes are TRBV6-5 and TRBJ1-1; D is ambiguous. This CDR3 has 13 residues. Germline CDR1 reads MNHEY; CDR2 reads SVGAGI. The V and J ends lost 8 bases and 1 base respectively, with 11 bases between them.

A few counts support this clonotype. The gene calls are TRBV5-1 and TRBJ2-5; no definite D call. From germline, CDR1 is SGHRS and CDR2 YFSETQ. V lost 4 bases and J lost 5, with 15 bases in between. The CDR3 has 14 residues. The CDR3 DNA follows: TGCGCCAGCAGCCCAGGTAGGGCTTCGGAGACCCAGTACTTC. It specifies CASSPGRASETQYF. Full variable domain (remainder filled in from reference TRBV5-1 and TRBJ2-5): KAGVTQTPRYLIKTRGQQVTLSCSPISGHRSVSWYQQTPGQGLQFLFEYFSETQRNKGNFPGRFSGRQFSNSRSEMNVSTLELGDSALYLCASSPGRASETQYFGPGTRLLVL.

The chain carries TRBV6-9 and TRBJ2-3, with D perhaps matching TRBD2 (6 bases). Germline assignment: CDR1 MNHGY and CDR2 SVAAGI. There are 16 residues in the CDR3. V lost 7 bases and J 0 bases, leaving 17 bases between the germline ends. The CDR3 nucleotides read TGTGCCAGCAATCTACCAGCGGGCACTAGCACAGATACGCAGTATTTT. As protein: CASNLPAGTSTDTQYF.

This clonotype was detected only a few times. The chain is built from TRBV4-2 and TRBJ1-1; TRBD1 agrees at 9 bases. This CDR3 is built from 15 residues. Germline V lookup: CDR1 LGHNA, CDR2 YNFKEQ. Germline trimming cut 4 bases from V and 4 bases from J; bases unmatched to any gene: 7. CDR3 region: CASSLRTGETTEAFF. Written as DNA, the CDR3 is TGTGCCAGCAGCCTTAGGACAGGGGAGACCACTGAAGCTTTCTTT.

This clonotype has a count of ten or more. The V gene is TRBV20-1, the J gene TRBJ2-2; 9 bases map to TRBD1. The junction had 4 bases not matched to a gene; V was cut back by 5 bases and J by 0 bases. This CDR3 has 15 amino acids. Germline V gene lookup returns CDR1 DFQATT and CDR2 SNEGSKA (reference sequence). The CDR3 region is CSAPRTGANTGELFF. Written as DNA, the CDR3 is TGCAGTGCTCCCCGGACAGGGGCGAACACCGGGGAGCTGTTTTTT.

This clonotype was picked up a small number of times. The chain couples TRBV29-1 to TRBJ2-2; D possibly corresponds to TRBD1 (5 bases). Trimming pared 4 bases from V and 1 base from J, leaving 7 bases between. CDR1 and CDR2 from the germline V gene are SQVTM and ANQGSEA. The CDR3 has 13 amino acids. CDR3 in DNA: TGCAGCGTTGTAGGACAGAACACCGGGGAGCTGTTTTTT. Translating it yields CSVVGQNTGELFF.

The V gene is TRBV12-3 or TRBV12-4, the J gene TRBJ2-7; D is unresolved. CDR3 length: 12 residues. Trimming shortened V by 3 bases and J by 6 bases, and 9 bases separated the two germline ends. The CDR3 DNA reads as TGTGCCAGCAGTTTCCAAGGTTTCGAGCAGTACTTC. Amino acids: CASSFQGFEQYF.

This chain connects TRBV3-1 to TRBJ1-4; D gene unclear. Germline values: CDR1 LGHDT, CDR2 YNNKEL (reference sequence). The V end was cut by 3 bases, the J end by 7 bases, with 3 bases between. The CDR3 is made up of 11 amino acids. The CDR3 loop reads CASSQSEKLFF. The CDR3 DNA follows: TGTGCCAGCAGCCAGAGTGAAAAACTGTTTTTT.

This clonotype was observed a few times. The rearrangement links TRBV6-6 to TRBJ1-6; D unclear. The V and J ends lost 2 bases and 0 bases respectively, with 8 bases between them. In germline, CDR1 is MNHNY, CDR2 SVGAGI (reference sequence). This CDR3 spans 16 amino acids. The CDR3 coding sequence is TGTGCCAGCAGTTACGGTGGGAGCTCCTATAATTCACCCCTCCACTTT. This sequence encodes CASSYGGSSYNSPLHF.

The chain has TRBV7-6 and TRBJ2-2, with D unclear. Per germline, CDR1 SGHVS and CDR2 FNYEAQ. The CDR3 loop spans 12 amino acids. Trimming shortened V by 3 bases and J by 7 bases, and 6 bases separated the two germline ends. The CDR3 DNA reads TGTGCCAGCAGCTTTAGTCGCGGGGAGCTGTTTTTT. Amino acids: CASSFSRGELFF. The whole variable domain, filled in from reference TRBV7-6 and TRBJ2-2, reads GAGVSQSPRYKVTKRGQDVALRCDPISGHVSLYWYRQALGQGPEFLTYFNYEAQQDKSGLPNDRFSAERPEGSISTLTIQRTEQRDSAMYRCASSFSRGELFFGEGSRLTVL.

CDR3 sequence reads: CSAPTSGQETQYF. DNA for the CDR3: TGCAGTGCTCCGACTAGCGGACAAGAGACCCAGTACTTC. V and J are TRBV20-1 and TRBJ2-5, with 9 bases identical to TRBD2. Trimming cost V 5 bases and J 2 bases; bases outside gene matches: 3. Per the germline V gene, CDR1 is DFQATT and CDR2 is SNEGSKA (reference sequence). CDR3 size: 13 residues.

This clonotype has a handful of counts. The rearrangement joins TRBV7-3 to TRBJ2-3, with D unresolved. The CDR3 covers 13 residues. CDR1 SGHTA and CDR2 FQGTGA come from the germline V gene. Trimming took off 5 bases at V and 2 bases at J, with 8 bases between the two ends. This CDR3 is CASSLGDTDTQYF. In nucleotides, the CDR3 is TGTGCCAGCAGCCTGGGTGACACAGATACGCAGTATTTT.

This clonotype has only a few counts. The chain joins TRBV12-3 or TRBV12-4 to TRBJ1-1; 9 positions match TRBD1. With 7 bases clipped from V and 5 bases from J, the junction kept 5 bases outside the gene matches. The CDR3 has 13 amino acids. CDR3: CASTLGTGTEAFF. Written as DNA, the CDR3 is TGTGCCAGCACCTTAGGGACAGGGACTGAAGCTTTCTTT.

The V and J genes are TRBV5-5 and TRBJ2-2; 7 bases are a match to TRBD2. The germline V gene has CDR1 SGHKS and CDR2 YYEKEE (reference sequence). There are 17 residues in the CDR3. Losses at the gene ends were 4 bases for V and 1 base for J; bases not matched to a gene: 10. CDR3 protein: CASSPTVAGMNTGELFF. CDR3 coding DNA: TGTGCCAGCAGCCCCACCGTAGCGGGTATGAACACCGGGGAGCTGTTTTTT. Full variable domain (missing parts from reference TRBV5-5 and TRBJ2-2): DAGVTQSPTHLIKTRGQQVTLRCSPISGHKSVSWYQQVLGQGPQFIFQYYEKEERGRGNFPDRFSARQFPNYSSELNVNALLLGDSALYLCASSPTVAGMNTGELFFGEGSRLTVL.

The V call is TRBV6-1, the J call TRBJ1-1; D is ambiguous. The CDR3 has 14 amino acids. Germline-derived CDR1 and CDR2 are MNHNS and SASEGT. Between the trimmed V and J ends, which lost 7 bases and 0 bases, there was a span of 12 bases. This CDR3 reads CASMSQHMNTEAFF. In DNA, the CDR3 is TGTGCCAGCATGTCCCAACACATGAACACTGAAGCTTTCTTT.

V gene TRBV15 combines with J gene TRBJ2-3, with D unclear. The length of the CDR3 is 15 residues. V lost 3 bases and J lost 2, with 12 bases in between. CDR1 and CDR2 from the germline V gene are LNHNV and YYDKDF (reference sequence). The CDR3 protein is CATSSRGTYTDTQYF. The CDR3 DNA follows: TGTGCCACCAGCAGCCGCGGCACATACACAGATACGCAGTATTTT.

This clonotype was counted at least ten times. V gene TRBV20-1 combines with J gene TRBJ2-3, with D possibly TRBD2 on 6 matching bases. This CDR3 comprises 14 residues. V was shortened by 5 bases and J by 6 bases, with 18 bases between the two germline ends. Germline CDR1 DFQATT, CDR2 SNEGSKA (reference sequence). The CDR3 spells CSAPGTARSDTQYF. As DNA, the CDR3 is TGCAGTGCTCCTGGGACTGCACGGTCGGATACGCAGTATTTT.

This clonotype was seen a few times. This chain joins TRBV28 and TRBJ2-7, with 14 bases aligning to TRBD2. The CDR3 loop spans 16 amino acids. Germline assignment: CDR1 MDHEN and CDR2 SYDVKM. V was pared by 10 bases and J by 2 bases, with 10 bases of the junction left unmatched. The CDR3 region has the DNA TGTGCCACCGACTCTGAGGGACTAGCGGGAGCCTACGAGCAGTACTTC. Translation gives CATDSEGLAGAYEQYF.

This clonotype was recorded a few times. The chain employs TRBV5-1 and TRBJ2-5; TRBD2 aligns across 7 bases. Germline CDR1 SGHRS, CDR2 YFSETQ. V shed 0 bases and J 3 bases; nucleotides not matched to a gene: 5. This CDR3 is built from 15 residues. CDR3 sequence: CASSLALTSEETQYF. The CDR3 DNA reads as TGCGCCAGCAGCTTGGCCCTAACTAGCGAAGAGACCCAGTACTTC.